This T cell receptor (beta chain) was identified in a study of blood T cell repertoires in COVID-19. About the research overall: Sites in the United States, Italy and Spain provided acute and convalescent COVID-19 samples. T cells, B-cell-depleted T cells, or PBMCs supplied cDNA or gDNA.

The CDR3 is made up of 18 amino acids. Germline V gives CDR1 MDHEN, CDR2 SYDVKM. The V gene end was trimmed by 6 bases and the J gene end by 3 bases; junction bases not matched to a gene: 17. Measured with immunoSEQ multiplex PCR; TCRdb has only the in-frame clones, and not every one. Of hundreds of thousands of clones listed, about 86% are singletons. The sample was peripheral blood. The rearrangement joins TRBV28 to TRBJ1-2; 9 positions agree with TRBD1. The clonotype was recovered from an elderly man with acute or convalescent COVID-19. CDR3: CASSPTGGPGSGYYGYTF. CDR3 nucleotide sequence: TGTGCCAGCAGCCCGACAGGGGGGCCCGGCTCGGGCTACTATGGCTACACCTTC.